This T cell receptor (beta chain) came from a study of T cell repertoires in cytomegalovirus infection. Study-wide background: The study used recently identified HLA-C-restricted and well-studied HLA-B-restricted CMV epitopes. The public TCR beta signatures pointed to both CMV infection and matching HLA type. Broader study findings: Of the TCR beta families, the public ones yielded a cumulative frequency that identified carriers of CMV plus the relevant HLA. The response measured ex vivo was dominated by TCR beta clonotypes (HLA-C-restricted and CMV-specific).

TCRdb ran MiXCR on the reads and lists one entry per CDR3 protein. The repertoire holds approximately 730,000 distinct CDR3 sequences, with about 27% as singletons. CDR3 size: 16 residues. Germline V lookup: CDR1 SGHVS, CDR2 FQNEAQ. V was cut by 7 bases and J by 3 bases, with 19 bases left in between. This clonotype was counted between two and nine times. Its antigen is currently unknown. Sequencing was performed on cultured CD8+ T cells from PBMCs, taken from culture after CMV antigen stimulation. The chain couples TRBV7-8 to TRBJ2-1; the D gene could be TRBD1 or TRBD2 (5 bases each). This TCR was sampled from a human donor in good health (CMV status not recorded). Some clones in this sample may be carry-over from other donors' samples. CDR3 loop: CASNGEGVGFYNEQFF. The CDR3 bases are TGTGCCAGCAACGGGGAAGGGGTGGGCTTCTACAATGAGCAGTTCTTC.